Reported below is one T cell receptor (beta chain). Its antigen has not been determined. No base qualities exist here, and no much larger clone lies one base off it. This entry belongs to a study of cytomegalovirus exposure and HLA in healthy donors (dated by TCRdb to about 2017). For context, the study as a whole: An earlier analysis of approximately 640 of the donors reported roughly 300 Gb of sequence data and about 100 million unique TCR beta sequences from 150 million to 200 million T cells. An early release that covered around 590 HLA-typed donors contained around 300 gigabases of sequencing data and 65 million to 100 million unique TCR sequences. Of the 398 genotyped donors, over 70% fell in the genetic ancestry cluster associated with self-reported Caucasian donors. The study aimed to test whether cataloging public T cell receptors could reveal signatures of past pathogen exposure. Using immunosequencing, the study profiled T cell repertoires from 666 subjects and related those repertoires to cytomegalovirus serostatus. Along with the approximately 650-subject first cohort, a separate validation cohort of about 110 different subjects was used. To predict cytomegalovirus infection status, the study combined high-throughput TCR immunosequencing, statistical association of individual TCRs with disease status, and machine learning. A later analysis re-examined previously published TCR beta repertoires from more than 600 donors and added high-resolution HLA genotyping to investigate patterns of TCR occurrence. Rather than using new phenotypic data, the later analysis identified candidate immune exposures from TCR beta sequences and from how often those sequences occurred across donors. An earlier analysis of more than 450 of the donors used high-throughput TCR beta sequencing to judge whether each TCR beta V gene segment behaved as functional or pseudogenic. Donor age, sex, ethnicity and CMV serostatus were collected together with the repertoire data. Genome-wide SNP genotypes for about 65% of the 666 donors were used in a later genetic analysis, which treated that subset as a discovery cohort. Every discovery cohort repertoire had been produced on one sequencing platform. HLA typing covered class I and class II loci at four-digit resolution. The number of typed donors differed by locus: about 620-640 for A, B, C, DRB1 and DQB1; some 540 for DQA1; around 580 for DPA1; and roughly 470 for DPB1. Four to six DR-DQ haplotypes were handled as single units for association and clustering, since linkage in the cohort was strong. Among around 400 genotyped donors of the cohort, an average of around 250,000 unique TCR beta nucleotide sequences was sequenced per donor, of which about 20% were non-productive. The study at large found these results: Correlated functional status among segregating V segments might reflect linkage disequilibrium, but an unknown experimental factor could not be ruled out. HLA typing was unavailable for some donors at each locus, so association tests used only the typed subset. Assigning TCR associations to individual alleles was difficult when HLA alleles, especially DR and DQ, strongly co-occurred. In a later genetic analysis, a missense DCLRE1C variant was associated with V-gene and J-gene trimming of TCR beta chains, and the association was replicated in an independent cohort. The study listed 150 to 200 TCR beta chains as associated with cytomegalovirus. In an earlier analysis of 587 of the donors, most TCR beta V segments appeared in productive rearrangements about 90% or about 30% of the time, broadly matching IMGT annotations. This cohort had only TCR beta chains sequenced, and the lack of alpha or paired-chain data limited which features could be detected. Several of the top co-occurrence clusters appeared to be linked to parvovirus B19, influenza, CMV and Epstein-Barr virus, according to a later analysis. According to a later genetic analysis, donors in an Asian-associated ancestry cluster had fewer N-insertions in productive TCRs than the approximately 670-donor mean. In vitro tests confirmed that a few of the cytomegalovirus-associated TCR beta chains recognize cytomegalovirus antigens. The authors suggested that the approach could potentially be generalized to other disease states and immunological phenotypes. At a false discovery rate of 0.05, a later analysis linked under 20,000 TCR beta sequences to specific HLA alleles. The 87-base-pair reads could not distinguish some IMGT-functional V segments, including TRBV6-2 and TRBV6-3, so those segments were excluded. A further reported finding was that TCR beta sequences accurately predicted the HLA-A and HLA-B alleles for most subjects in the first cohort. Most CMV-associated TCR beta chains appeared to be HLA-restricted in a later analysis, and the HLA associations seemed to be driven largely by CMV exposure. A later analysis found that TCR association rates varied across HLA loci, with DRB1 alleles showing the most associated TCRs and HLA-C alleles the fewest. A later analysis found that HLA-associated TCR beta chains were more clonally expanded and had lower generation probabilities than equally common non-associated chains. Cytomegalovirus status was reported to be diagnosed by the classifier with high specificity and sensitivity in both the original and validation cohorts. Across donors, most TCR sequences were observed very rarely, whereas some public TCRs were present in many individuals. CMV serostatus was the only immune exposure information available for the cohort. The earlier analysis of around 600 of the donors excluded 15 to 20 rarely observed V segments, including chromosome 9 orphons, because counts were too low. Presence/absence analyses assumed roughly uniform sequencing depth across donors, an assumption that may not hold. A group of highly shared sequence variants was considered likely to be a technical artifact of the sequencing pipeline.

Library creation used the immunoSEQ multiplex PCR assay. A mixture of 60 forward primers for TCR Vbeta segments and 13 reverse primers for TCR Jbeta segments was used in the multiplex PCR. The CDR3 region of rearranged TCR beta genes was amplified from genomic DNA with a multiplex PCR assay. On the Illumina HiSeq System, the amplified TCR beta libraries were sequenced as 87-base-pair reads. Regarding the original processing steps: A later analysis counted approximately 74 million unique TCR beta chains across the 550 to 700 repertoires, and roughly 10 million of these chains were shared by at least two donors. Raw reads were error-corrected and collapsed into unique sequences with a nearest-neighbor algorithm that merged closely related sequences to remove PCR and sequencing errors. Alignment of CDR3 sequences to IMGT reference sequences was used to assign V, D and J gene segments. For a sequence to be retained, a match of at least six nucleotides was required to both a V gene segment and a J gene segment. A rearrangement was called productive if the CDR3 had no stop codons and remained in frame with V and J, and every other rearrangement was called non-productive. CDR3 was defined according to IMGT convention as the region running from the second conserved V-encoded cysteine to the conserved J-encoded phenylalanine. The earlier analysis of about 500 of the donors excluded sequences that lacked an unambiguous match to a single V gene segment. In an earlier analysis of almost 600 of the donors, a V segment was called functional when productive rearrangements were above 56.7%, and segregating when the standard deviation between donors exceeded 5%. A statistical classification framework was developed to diagnose cytomegalovirus status using the catalog of TCR beta chain sequences. V and J gene assignment, in a later analysis, came from comparing TCR nucleotide sequences with IMGT/GENE-DB human TR gene sequences. A later analysis assigned CDR3 sequences and most-parsimonious VDJ recombination scenarios with the TCRdist pipeline. In a later analysis, every TCR beta chain was defined by the combination of its CDR3 amino acid sequence and its V-gene family, and reads without a unique V-gene family were dropped. In a later analysis, 450 to 600 highly shared, low-generation-probability nucleotide sequences were removed to address suspected cross-contamination and a sequencing artifact. In a later analysis, a clonal expansion index for each public chain was calculated from normalized within-repertoire ranks of inferred template counts. A later analysis computed generation probabilities with a VDJ recombination model fitted to out-of-frame rearrangements, and checked the results against IGoR. Hypergeometric tests were used in a later analysis to score TCR-TCR, TCR-HLA and TCR-CMV co-occurrence, with a repertoire-size bias correction applied to the TCR pairs. False discovery rates were estimated in a later analysis by permuting HLA or CMV assignments 20 times. In a later analysis, co-occurring TCRs were grouped using DBSCAN, with TCRdist sequence similarity added in when clustering inside HLA-allele-positive subsets. Repertoires with fewer than 30,000 or more than 120,000 public chains were left out of co-occurrence clustering, as were five repertoires with anomalous nucleotide sharing. Imported from immuneACCESS, the table was reduced by TCRdb to in-frame sequences with V and J called. These copies leave out some clones; in studies compared against another copy, an unresolved V gene accounts for under half, and the cause of the remainder is not known. D and trimming were read from the DNA, whereas the V and J calls and clone size are those reported in that table. This sample gives almost 200,000 clones in total; roughly 85% of them show up just once. Approximately 2.2% of the sample is in the top ten clones.

A distance of 17 bases separates the germline ends of V and J, which lose 8 bases and 3 bases respectively. The CDR3 covers 14 residues, taking in both the cysteine and the phenylalanine. Here the CDR3 DNA is all that survives: 42 bases in frame from base 1. Per the germline V gene, MNHNS is the CDR1 and SASEGT is the CDR2. The cohort consisted of 600 to 750 healthy bone marrow donors. All cohort members were sampled while nominally healthy, although unrecorded immune exposures were likely present. The donor tested CMV seronegative and was one of the 352 seronegative cohort members. A peripheral blood sample was collected from each donor, and TCR beta sequencing was performed on peripheral blood mononuclear cells. Genomic DNA extraction from the blood cell samples was performed with the Qiagen DNeasy Blood Extraction Kit.

Rearrangement joined TRBV6-1 to TRBJ2-7, with no reliable assignment of the D segment. The sequence was collected from a woman aged 45-65 years in good health and CMV-seronegative. Sequenced sample: PBMCs. CDR3 loop: CASPGTAYSYEQYF. The base sequence is TGTGCCAGCCCTGGAACGGCTTACAGCTACGAGCAGTACTTC.